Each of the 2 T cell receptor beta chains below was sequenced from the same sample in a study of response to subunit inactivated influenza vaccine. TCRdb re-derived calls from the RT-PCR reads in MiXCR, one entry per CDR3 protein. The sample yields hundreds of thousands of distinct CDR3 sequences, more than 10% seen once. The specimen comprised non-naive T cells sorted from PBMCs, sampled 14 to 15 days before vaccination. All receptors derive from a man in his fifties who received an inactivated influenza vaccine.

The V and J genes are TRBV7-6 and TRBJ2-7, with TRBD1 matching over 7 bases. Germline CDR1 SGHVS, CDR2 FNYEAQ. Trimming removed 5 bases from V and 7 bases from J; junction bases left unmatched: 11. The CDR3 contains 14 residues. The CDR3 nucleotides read TGTGCCAGCAGCGAGGGACAGTCTGTAAGGGAGCAGTACTTC. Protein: CASSEGQSVREQYF.

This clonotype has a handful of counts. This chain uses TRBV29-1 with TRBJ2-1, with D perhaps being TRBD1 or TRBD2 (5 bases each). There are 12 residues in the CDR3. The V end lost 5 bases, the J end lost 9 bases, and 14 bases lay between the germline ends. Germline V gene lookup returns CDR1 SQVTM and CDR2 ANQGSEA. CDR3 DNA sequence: TGCAGCGTTTTGCAGGGAGTTTCTGAGCAGTTCTTC. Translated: CSVLQGVSEQFF.